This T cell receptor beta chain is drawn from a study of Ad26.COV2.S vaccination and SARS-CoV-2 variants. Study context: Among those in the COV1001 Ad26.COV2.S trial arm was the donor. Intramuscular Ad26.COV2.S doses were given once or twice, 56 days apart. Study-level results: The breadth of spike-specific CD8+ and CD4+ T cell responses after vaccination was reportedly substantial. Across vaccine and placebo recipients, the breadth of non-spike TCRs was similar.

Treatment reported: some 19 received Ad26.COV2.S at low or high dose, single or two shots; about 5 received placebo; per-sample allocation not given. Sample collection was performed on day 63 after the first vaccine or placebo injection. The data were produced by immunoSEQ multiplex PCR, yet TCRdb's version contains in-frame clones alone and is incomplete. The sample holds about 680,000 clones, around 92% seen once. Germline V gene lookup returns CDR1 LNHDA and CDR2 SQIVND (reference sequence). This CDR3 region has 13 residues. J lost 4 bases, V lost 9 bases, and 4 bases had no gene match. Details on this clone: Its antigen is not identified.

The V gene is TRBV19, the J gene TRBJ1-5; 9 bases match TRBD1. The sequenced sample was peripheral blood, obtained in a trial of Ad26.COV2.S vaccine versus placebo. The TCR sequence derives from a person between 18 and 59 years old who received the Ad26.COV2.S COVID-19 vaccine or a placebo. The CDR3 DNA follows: TGTGCCAGCCGGGACAGGGAGAATCAGCCCCAGCATTTT. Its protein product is CASRDRENQPQHF.